The 25 T cell receptor beta chains below all came from one sample that was sequenced in a study of T cell responses to AZD1222 COVID-19 vaccine. The repertoire was sequenced with immunoSEQ multiplex PCR; TCRdb's copy has only in-frame clones and lacks some. The table includes more than 100,000 clones, around 87% detected once. This specimen consisted of peripheral blood, obtained on day 0 of AZD1222 vaccination. The origin of the receptors is an adult in good health.

This clone was recorded a few times. For the CDR3, the DNA is TGTGCTAGTGGTGGGGGGAGTGAGCAGTACTTC. Translated: CASGGGSEQYF. V usage is TRBV12-5 and J usage is TRBJ2-7; tentative D call: TRBD2 (6 bases). The germline V gene has CDR1 LGHNT and CDR2 FRNRAP. The CDR3 totals 11 residues. Trimming removed 5 bases from V and 7 bases from J, with 9 bases in between.

The V call is TRBV18, the J call TRBJ2-6; D might be TRBD2 (5 bases). Trimming cost V 6 bases and J 2 bases, with 11 bases left between them. The germline V gene has CDR1 KGHSH and CDR2 LQKENI. This CDR3 spans 15 amino acids. The CDR3 nucleotides are TGTGCCAGCTCTCAACCCGGGGCTGGGGCCAACGTCCTGACTTTC. This gives the protein CASSQPGAGANVLTF.

The chain employs TRBV5-5 and TRBJ1-2; D unresolved. V lost 4 bases to trimming and J lost 1 base, with 11 bases between them. The CDR3 runs to 14 residues. Germline CDR1 SGHKS, CDR2 YYEKEE (reference sequence). The CDR3 coding sequence is TGTGCCAGCAGCCTCTCTAATTATAACTATGGCTACACCTTC. Translated, it gives CASSLSNYNYGYTF.

V gene TRBV10-3 combines with J gene TRBJ2-7, with D maybe TRBD2 (6 bases). The V gene lost 2 bases and the J gene lost 9 bases, with 11 bases spanning the gap. The CDR3 sequence is 12 residues long. Germline loops: CDR1 ENHRY, CDR2 SYGVKD. CDR3 region: CAISENGGLQYF. CDR3 nucleotides: TGTGCCATCAGTGAGAACGGAGGGCTGCAGTACTTC.

This clone was recorded a few times. The V and J genes are TRBV5-5 and TRBJ1-1, with D unclear. The CDR3 length is 14 residues. V lost 2 bases, J lost 5 bases, and 13 bases lay in between. Germline CDR1 SGHKS, CDR2 YYEKEE (reference sequence). CDR3 protein: CASSFPPGYTEAFF. As DNA, the CDR3 is TGTGCCAGCAGCTTCCCCCCGGGGTATACTGAAGCTTTCTTT.

This sequence joins TRBV19 and TRBJ2-5, with no clear D. The CDR3 sequence is 14 residues long. The V gene lost 1 base and the J gene lost 5 bases, with 11 bases spanning the gap. Germline assignment: CDR1 LNHDA and CDR2 SQIVND (reference sequence). CDR3 sequence reads: CASSIVPSSETQYF. DNA for the CDR3: TGTGCCAGTAGTATAGTTCCGTCTTCGGAGACCCAGTACTTC.

The rearrangement links TRBV6-1 to TRBJ1-5; no reliable D call. Trimming stripped 1 base from V and 6 bases from J, with 7 bases between. The germline CDR1 and CDR2 sequences are MNHNS and SASEGT. The CDR3 runs to 13 residues. The CDR3 here is CASSEGLPQPQHF. DNA of the CDR3: TGTGCCAGCAGTGAAGGGCTCCCTCAGCCCCAGCATTTT.

J is TRBJ1-5 and V is TRBV19; tentatively, D is TRBD1 (5 bases). The CDR3 covers 14 residues. CDR1 LNHDA and CDR2 SQIVND come from the germline V gene (reference sequence). Trimming shortened V by 6 bases and J by 2 bases, and 11 bases separated the two germline ends. CDR3 sequence (DNA): TGTGCCAGTAGCACGGGGGATGGCAATCAGCCCCAGCATTTT. This encodes CASSTGDGNQPQHF.

This clone occurred a few times. V is TRBV9 and J is TRBJ1-6; D possibly corresponds to TRBD1 (6 bases). The CDR3 is made up of 15 amino acids. V dropped 4 bases and J dropped 7 bases, with 15 bases sitting between them. CDR1 is SGDLS and CDR2 is YYNGEE in the germline V gene. CDR3 nucleotide sequence: TGTGCCAGCAGCTCCCAGGGGCAGGGGAATTCACCCCTCCACTTT. Translated, it gives CASSSQGQGNSPLHF.

The chain joins TRBV4-2 to TRBJ2-1; D possibly corresponds to TRBD2 (6 bases). Trimming stripped 3 bases from V and 9 bases from J, with 15 bases between. CDR3 length: 14 amino acids. CDR1 and CDR2 from the germline V gene are LGHNA and YNFKEQ. This chain's CDR3 is CASSHPAGTSEQFF. The DNA for the CDR3 is TGTGCCAGCAGCCACCCGGCGGGGACGAGTGAGCAGTTCTTC.

This chain uses TRBV30 with TRBJ1-3; 7 nucleotides line up with TRBD1. The V segment lost 2 bases and the J segment 2 bases; nucleotides outside the gene matches: 9. The CDR3 has 16 residues. CDR1 is GTSNPN and CDR2 is SVGIG in the germline V gene (reference sequence). The CDR3 reads CAWSYRDRGTGNTIYF. As DNA, the CDR3 is TGTGCCTGGAGTTACCGGGACAGAGGAACTGGAAACACCATATATTTT. Variable domain in full (rest from reference TRBV30 and TRBJ1-3): SQTIHQWPATLVQPVGSPLSLECTVEGTSNPNLYWYRQAAGRGLQLLFYSVGIGQISSEVPQNLSASRPQDRQFILSSKKLLLSDSGFYLCAWSYRDRGTGNTIYFGEGSWLTVV.

This clone was observed once. The chain joins TRBV20-1 to TRBJ1-5; the match to TRBD1 covers 8 bases. The ends lost 3 bases at V and 0 bases at J; junction bases unmatched: 10. This CDR3 comprises 17 residues. Per germline, CDR1 DFQATT and CDR2 SNEGSKA (reference sequence). CDR3 DNA: TGCAGTGCTAGTGATCGGAGGACAGGGTATAGCAATCAGCCCCAGCATTTT. Amino acid sequence: CSASDRRTGYSNQPQHF.

V gene TRBV28 combines with J gene TRBJ1-1; D remains unclear. The V gene's germline CDR1 is MDHEN and CDR2 SYDVKM. The CDR3 contains 13 residues. V gave up 5 bases and J gave up 6 bases, with 13 bases separating them. The DNA for the CDR3 is TGTGCCAGCAGTCTCCGGGGTTGGCCTGAAGCTTTCTTT. Encoded protein: CASSLRGWPEAFF. Drawing the rest from reference TRBV28 and TRBJ1-1, the complete variable domain is DVKVTQSSRYLVKRTGEKVFLECVQDMDHENMFWYRQDPGLGLRLIYFSYDVKMKEKGDIPEGYSVSREKKERFSLILESASTNQTSMYLCASSLRGWPEAFFGQGTRLTVV.

The chain employs TRBV19 and TRBJ2-3, with D perhaps matching TRBD1 (6 bases). The V gene's germline CDR1 is LNHDA and CDR2 SQIVND (reference sequence). This CDR3 spans 16 amino acids. The germline V and J ends were trimmed by 0 bases and 1 base, with 11 bases remaining between them. The DNA for the CDR3 is TGTGCCAGTAGTATAGATCGTGGACAGCGCACAGATACGCAGTATTTT. Protein sequence: CASSIDRGQRTDTQYF.

This sequence joins TRBV2 and TRBJ1-1; possibly TRBD1 for D (6 bases). The germline V and J ends were trimmed by 4 bases and 3 bases, with 18 bases remaining between them. The CDR3 runs to 16 residues. Germline assignment: CDR1 SNHLY and CDR2 FYNNEI. CDR3 nucleotide sequence: TGTGCCAGCAGTGGGGTACAGGGTCGGGGGGACACTGAAGCTTTCTTT. This sequence encodes CASSGVQGRGDTEAFF.

The chain is built from TRBV10-3 and TRBJ2-7, with no clear D. This CDR3 comprises 15 residues. V was shortened by 0 bases and J by 3 bases, with 12 bases between the two germline ends. In germline, CDR1 is ENHRY, CDR2 SYGVKD. The CDR3, as DNA: TGTGCCATCAGTGAGTCTGTAGCCAAGGGCTACGAGCAGTACTTC. Its protein product is CAISESVAKGYEQYF.

The chain recombines TRBV7-9 with TRBJ2-7; D remains ambiguous. V was trimmed by 2 bases and J by 5 bases, leaving 13 bases between them. CDR1 is SEHNR, CDR2 FQNEAQ, per germline (reference sequence). This CDR3 has 14 amino acids. This chain's CDR3 is CASSLTLGIDEQYF. The DNA for the CDR3 is TGTGCCAGCAGCTTAACTCTGGGGATCGACGAGCAGTACTTC.

The chain is built from TRBV30 and TRBJ1-6, with D perhaps matching TRBD1 (6 bases). The CDR3 length is 15 residues. With 5 bases removed from V and 10 bases from J, the gap between germline ends came to 21 bases. Germline loops: CDR1 GTSNPN, CDR2 SVGIG (reference sequence). The CDR3 region is CAWSRRQATGSPLHF. In DNA form, the CDR3 reads TGTGCCTGGTCTAGAAGACAGGCCACGGGCTCACCCCTCCACTTT.

The V call is TRBV5-4, the J call TRBJ1-1; D unresolved. CDR1 is SGHNT, CDR2 YYREEE, per germline (reference sequence). CDR3 length equals 14 residues. The V end was cut by 4 bases, the J end by 3 bases, with 13 bases between. The CDR3 DNA is TGTGCCAGCAGCCTCCCGGGTGGGGACACTGAAGCTTTCTTT. This gives the protein CASSLPGGDTEAFF.

The V gene is TRBV4-2, the J gene TRBJ2-2; 14 nucleotides agree with TRBD2. CDR1 and CDR2 from the germline V gene are LGHNA and YNFKEQ. V lost 4 bases to trimming and J lost 7 bases; unmatched junction nucleotides: 2. CDR3 length: 15 amino acids. CDR3 DNA sequence: TGTGCCAGCAGCCGAGGACTAGCGGGGGGCGGGGAGCTGTTTTTT. Amino acid sequence: CASSRGLAGGGELFF.

This clone appeared a few times. The chain is built from TRBV12-3 or TRBV12-4 and TRBJ1-2; 9 bases align to TRBD1. Losses at the gene ends were 6 bases for V and 2 bases for J; bases not matched to a gene: 1. The CDR3 covers 13 residues. In nucleotides, the CDR3 is TGTGCCAGCAGAGGGACAGGGAACTATGGCTACACCTTC. The encoded protein is CASRGTGNYGYTF.

V and J are TRBV5-4 and TRBJ2-1; no firm D call. Germline CDR1 SGHNT, CDR2 YYREEE (reference sequence). The germline V and J ends were trimmed by 2 bases and 0 bases, with 18 bases remaining between them. The CDR3 sequence is 18 residues long. The DNA for the CDR3 is TGTGCCAGCAGCTTAGTACGGCCAACGGCGGCCTCCTACAATGAGCAGTTCTTC. Protein: CASSLVRPTAASYNEQFF. Complete variable domain (other parts from reference TRBV5-4 and TRBJ2-1): ETGVTQSPTHLIKTRGQQVTLRCSSQSGHNTVSWYQQALGQGPQFIFQYYREEENGRGNFPPRFSGLQFPNYSSELNVNALELDDSALYLCASSLVRPTAASYNEQFFGPGTRLTVL.

The rearrangement joins TRBV19 to TRBJ2-1; 9 bases align to TRBD1. This CDR3 has 15 amino acids. The germline V gene encodes CDR1 LNHDA and CDR2 SQIVND (reference sequence). Trimming took 9 bases from V and 6 from J; bases not matched to a gene: 12. CDR3 region: CASQDRGRIGNEQFF. In DNA form, the CDR3 reads TGTGCCAGCCAGGACAGGGGTCGTATAGGCAATGAGCAGTTCTTC.

The genes are TRBV5-1 and TRBJ2-1; the D gene could be TRBD1 or TRBD2 (5 bases each). Trimming left V 2 bases short and J 11 bases short, with 17 bases between. This CDR3 is 14 amino acids long. Germline V gene data show CDR1 as SGHRS and CDR2 as YFSETQ. The CDR3 bases are TGCGCCAGCAGCTTAACGGGGACCCTCGACAAGCAGTTCTTC. The encoded protein is CASSLTGTLDKQFF.

The rearrangement joins TRBV5-6 to TRBJ2-7; no clear D. This CDR3 is built from 14 residues. Germline V lookup: CDR1 SGHDT, CDR2 YYEEEE. V was trimmed by 5 bases and J by 3 bases, leaving 15 bases between them. The CDR3 region is CASSSTLHYYEQYF. The CDR3 DNA reads as TGTGCCAGCAGTTCCACACTCCACTACTACGAGCAGTACTTC.